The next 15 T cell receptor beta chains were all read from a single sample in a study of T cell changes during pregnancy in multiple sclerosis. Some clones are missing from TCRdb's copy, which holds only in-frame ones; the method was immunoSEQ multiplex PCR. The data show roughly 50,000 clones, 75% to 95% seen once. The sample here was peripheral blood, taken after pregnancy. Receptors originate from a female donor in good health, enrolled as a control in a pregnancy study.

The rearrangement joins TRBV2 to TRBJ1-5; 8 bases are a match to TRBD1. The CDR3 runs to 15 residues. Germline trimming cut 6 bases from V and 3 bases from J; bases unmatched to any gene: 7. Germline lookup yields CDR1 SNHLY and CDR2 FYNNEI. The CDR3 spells CASRGQGAPNQPQHF. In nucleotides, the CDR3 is TGTGCCAGCAGGGGCCAGGGGGCGCCCAATCAGCCCCAGCATTTT.

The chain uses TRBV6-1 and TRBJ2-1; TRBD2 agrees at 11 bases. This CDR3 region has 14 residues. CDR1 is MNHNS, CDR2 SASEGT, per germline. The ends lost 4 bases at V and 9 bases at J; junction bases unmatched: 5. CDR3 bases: TGTGCCAGCAGTGTAGCGGGAGGGGTTGGTGAGCAGTTCTTC. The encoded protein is CASSVAGGVGEQFF.

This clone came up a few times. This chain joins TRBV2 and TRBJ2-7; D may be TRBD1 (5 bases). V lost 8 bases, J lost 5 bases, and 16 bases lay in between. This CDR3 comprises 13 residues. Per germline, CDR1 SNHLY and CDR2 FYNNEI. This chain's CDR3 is CASHRQGIDEQYF. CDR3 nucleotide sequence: TGTGCCAGCCATCGGCAGGGAATCGACGAGCAGTACTTC. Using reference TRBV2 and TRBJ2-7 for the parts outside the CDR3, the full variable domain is EPEVTQTPSHQVTQMGQEVILRCVPISNHLYFYWYRQILGQKVEFLVSFYNNEISEKSEIFDDQFSVERPDGSNFTLKIRSTKLEDSAMYFCASHRQGIDEQYFGPGTRLTVT.

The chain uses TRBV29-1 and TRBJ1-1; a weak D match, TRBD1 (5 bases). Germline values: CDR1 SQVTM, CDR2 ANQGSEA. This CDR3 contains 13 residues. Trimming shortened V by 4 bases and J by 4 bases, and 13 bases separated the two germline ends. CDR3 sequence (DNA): TGCAGCGTTGTCGTAGGGGCAGCCACTGAAGCTTTCTTT. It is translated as CSVVVGAATEAFF.

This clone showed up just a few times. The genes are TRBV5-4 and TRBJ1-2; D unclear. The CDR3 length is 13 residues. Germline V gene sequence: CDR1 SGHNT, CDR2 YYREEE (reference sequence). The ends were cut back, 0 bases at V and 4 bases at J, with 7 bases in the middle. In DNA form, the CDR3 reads TGTGCCAGCAGCTTGGAGCCGGGCTATGGCTACACCTTC. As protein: CASSLEPGYGYTF.

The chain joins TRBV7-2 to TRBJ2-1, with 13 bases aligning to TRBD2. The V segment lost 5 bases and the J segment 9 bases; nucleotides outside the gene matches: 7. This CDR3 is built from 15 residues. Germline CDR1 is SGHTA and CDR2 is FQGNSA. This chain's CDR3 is CASSPTSGGPVEQFF. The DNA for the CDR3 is TGTGCCAGCAGCCCGACTAGCGGGGGGCCCGTTGAGCAGTTCTTC. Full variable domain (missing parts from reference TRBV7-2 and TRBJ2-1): GAGVSQSPSNKVTEKGKDVELRCDPISGHTALYWYRQSLGQGLEFLIYFQGNSAPDKSGLPSDRFSAERTGGSVSTLTIQRTQQEDSAVYLCASSPTSGGPVEQFFGPGTRLTVL.

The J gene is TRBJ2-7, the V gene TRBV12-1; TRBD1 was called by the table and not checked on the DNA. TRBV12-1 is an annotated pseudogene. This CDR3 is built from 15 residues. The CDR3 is CASSLTHPSSYEQYF. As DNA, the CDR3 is TGTGCCAGCAGCTTAACACACCCGTCCTCCTACGAGCAGTACTTC.

The CDR3 DNA is TGTGCCAGCAGCAATAGAGGGGGGGCCGGGGAGACCCAGTACTTC. This codes for CASSNRGGAGETQYF. V is TRBV11-2 and J is TRBJ2-5; possibly TRBD2 for D (7 bases). This CDR3 is built from 15 residues. Germline V gene sequence: CDR1 SGHAT, CDR2 FQNNGV. V was cut by 5 bases and J by 5 bases, with 18 bases left in between.

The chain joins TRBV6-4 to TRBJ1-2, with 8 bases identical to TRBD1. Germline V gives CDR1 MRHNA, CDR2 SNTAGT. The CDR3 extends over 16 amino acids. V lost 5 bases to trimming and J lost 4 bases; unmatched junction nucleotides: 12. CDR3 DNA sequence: TGTGCCAGCAGTCCGACAGGGGCGCTCGAGGTCTATGGCTACACCTTC. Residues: CASSPTGALEVYGYTF.

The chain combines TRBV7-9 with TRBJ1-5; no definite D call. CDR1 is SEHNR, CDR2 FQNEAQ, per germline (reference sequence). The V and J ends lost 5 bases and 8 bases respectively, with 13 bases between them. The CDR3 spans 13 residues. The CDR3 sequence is CASSHAVAKPQHF. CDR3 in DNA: TGTGCCAGCAGCCACGCTGTTGCGAAGCCCCAGCATTTT.

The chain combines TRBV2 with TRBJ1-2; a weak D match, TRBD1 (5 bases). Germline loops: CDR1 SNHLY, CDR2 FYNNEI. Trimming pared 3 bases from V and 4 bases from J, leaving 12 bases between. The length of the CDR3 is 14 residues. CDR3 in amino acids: CASSDRRDTYGYTF. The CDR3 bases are TGTGCCAGCAGTGACCGCAGGGATACCTATGGCTACACCTTC.

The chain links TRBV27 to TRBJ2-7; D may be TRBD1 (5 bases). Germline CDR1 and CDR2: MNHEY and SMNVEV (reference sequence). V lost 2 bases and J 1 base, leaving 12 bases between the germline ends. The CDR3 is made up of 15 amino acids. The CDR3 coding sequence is TGTGCCAGCAGTTTACTCCCAGGGCGGTCCTACGAGCAGTACTTC. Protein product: CASSLLPGRSYEQYF.

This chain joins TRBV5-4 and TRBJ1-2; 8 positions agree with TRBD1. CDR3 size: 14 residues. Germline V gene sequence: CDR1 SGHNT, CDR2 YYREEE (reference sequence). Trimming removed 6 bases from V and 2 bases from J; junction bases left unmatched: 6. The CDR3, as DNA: TGTGCCAGCAAGACGGGGACAGGAAACTATGGCTACACCTTC. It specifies CASKTGTGNYGYTF.

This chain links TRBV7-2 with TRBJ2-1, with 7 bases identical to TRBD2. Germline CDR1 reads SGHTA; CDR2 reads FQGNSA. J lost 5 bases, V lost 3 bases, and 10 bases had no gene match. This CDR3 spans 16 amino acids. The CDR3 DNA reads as TGTGCCAGCAGCTTGGGAGGGTCTAGGAGGCACAATGAGCAGTTCTTC. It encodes CASSLGGSRRHNEQFF. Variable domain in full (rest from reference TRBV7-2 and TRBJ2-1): GAGVSQSPSNKVTEKGKDVELRCDPISGHTALYWYRQSLGQGLEFLIYFQGNSAPDKSGLPSDRFSAERTGGSVSTLTIQRTQQEDSAVYLCASSLGGSRRHNEQFFGPGTRLTVL.

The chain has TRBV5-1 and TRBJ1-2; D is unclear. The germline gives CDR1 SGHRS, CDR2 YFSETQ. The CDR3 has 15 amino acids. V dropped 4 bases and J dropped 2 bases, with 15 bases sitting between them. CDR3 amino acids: CASSAGAGFNYGYTF. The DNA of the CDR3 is TGCGCCAGCAGCGCCGGTGCGGGATTCAACTATGGCTACACCTTC.